The next 6 T cell receptor beta chains were all read from a single sample in a study of spatial heterogeneity in lung cancer. The time point was: blood at routine non-recurrence follow-up after resection. TCRdb reprocessed the 5' RACE reads via MiXCR and lists one record per CDR3 protein. The profile covers 35,000 to 55,000 distinct CDR3 sequences, with 22% appearing a single time and approximately 6.8% taken by the ten largest. The sample in question was PBMCs, obtained at follow-up. These receptors all come from a female donor with early-stage non-small cell lung cancer.

In this sample, this clonotype turned up many times. The rearrangement joins TRBV7-9 to TRBJ2-5, with TRBD2 matching over 7 bases. Germline CDR1 SEHNR, CDR2 FQNEAQ (reference sequence). The junction had 4 bases not matched to a gene; V was cut back by 6 bases and J by 6 bases. CDR3 length equals 12 residues. CDR3 sequence: CASRGREQTQYF. CDR3 nucleotides: TGTGCCAGCAGGGGGAGGGAACAGACCCAGTACTTC.

This clonotype was seen a handful of times. The chain is built from TRBV12-3 or TRBV12-4 and TRBJ1-4; TRBD1 matches 7 bases. Losses at the gene ends were 5 bases for V and 7 bases for J; bases not matched to a gene: 7. CDR3 size: 14 residues. CDR3 protein: CASSQGVGSEKLFF. CDR3 nucleotides: TGTGCCAGCAGTCAGGGGGTTGGGAGTGAAAAACTGTTTTTT.

The chain carries TRBV19 and TRBJ2-1; D is uncertain. V was cut by 4 bases and J by 2 bases, with 9 bases left in between. Germline V CDR1 and CDR2: LNHDA, SQIVND (reference sequence). The CDR3 contains 14 residues. CDR3 sequence: CASSSGDTYNEQFF. The CDR3, as DNA: TGTGCCAGTAGTAGTGGCGACACCTACAATGAGCAGTTCTTC.

CDR3 sequence (DNA): TGTGCCAGCAGCCAGACTCGAGGGGAGGCTGGCTACACCTTC. Protein sequence: CASSQTRGEAGYTF. The J gene is TRBJ1-2, the V gene TRBV7-2, with D possibly matching TRBD1 (5 bases). Germline CDR1 reads SGHTA; CDR2 reads FQGNSA. The CDR3 contains 14 residues. Trimming removed 5 bases from V and 7 bases from J, with 17 bases in between.

In its sample, this clonotype is medium-sized (0.01 to 0.1%). The chain links TRBV7-2 to TRBJ1-1, with D possibly TRBD1 on 5 matching bases. This CDR3 contains 12 residues. Trimming cost V 5 bases and J 9 bases, with 13 bases left between them. Germline V CDR1 and CDR2: SGHTA, FQGNSA. The CDR3 here is CASSPGQGQAFF. CDR3 nucleotides: TGTGCCAGCAGCCCGGGTCAGGGTCAAGCTTTCTTT.

V is TRBV9 and J is TRBJ2-3; no clear D. Trimming removed 3 bases from V and 4 bases from J, with 9 bases in between. Looked up from germline, CDR1 is SGDLS and CDR2 is YYNGEE. The length of the CDR3 is 13 residues. CDR3 residues: CASSGITSDTQYF. CDR3 nucleotides: TGTGCCAGCAGCGGAATAACCTCAGATACGCAGTATTTT.